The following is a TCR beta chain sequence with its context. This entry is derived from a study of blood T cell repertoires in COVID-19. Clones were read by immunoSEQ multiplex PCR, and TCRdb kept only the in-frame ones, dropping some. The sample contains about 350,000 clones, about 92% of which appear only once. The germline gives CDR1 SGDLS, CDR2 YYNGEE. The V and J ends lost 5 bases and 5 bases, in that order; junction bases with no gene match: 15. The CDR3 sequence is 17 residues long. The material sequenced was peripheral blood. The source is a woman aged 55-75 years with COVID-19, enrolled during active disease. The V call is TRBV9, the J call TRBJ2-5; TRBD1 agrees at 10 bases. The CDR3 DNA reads TGTGCCAGCAGTCGTACTGACTTGGGACAGGGGATGGAGACCCAGTACTTC. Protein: CASSRTDLGQGMETQYF.